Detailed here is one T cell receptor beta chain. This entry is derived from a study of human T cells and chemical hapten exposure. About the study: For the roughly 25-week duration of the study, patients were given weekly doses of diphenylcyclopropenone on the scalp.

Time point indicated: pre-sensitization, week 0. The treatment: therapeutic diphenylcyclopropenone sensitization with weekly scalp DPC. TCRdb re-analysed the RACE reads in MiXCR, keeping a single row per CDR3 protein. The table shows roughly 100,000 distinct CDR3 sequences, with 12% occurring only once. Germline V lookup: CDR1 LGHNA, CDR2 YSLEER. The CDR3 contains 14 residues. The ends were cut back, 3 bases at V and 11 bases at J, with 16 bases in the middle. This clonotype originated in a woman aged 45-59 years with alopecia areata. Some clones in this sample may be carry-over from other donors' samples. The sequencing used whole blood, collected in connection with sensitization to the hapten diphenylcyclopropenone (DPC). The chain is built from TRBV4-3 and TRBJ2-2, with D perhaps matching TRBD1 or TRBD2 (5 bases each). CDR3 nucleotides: TGCGCCAGCAGCCAGCAAAGCGCAGGGAGTGAGCTGTTTTTT. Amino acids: CASSQQSAGSELFF.